Below, 20 T cell receptor beta chains from the same sample are listed, as sequenced in a study of cytomegalovirus exposure and HLA in healthy donors. The PCR made use of 60 Vbeta and 13 Jbeta primers. The table came from immunoSEQ multiplex PCR; TCRdb's copy has only in-frame clones and leaves some out. Among over 150,000 clones listed, under 80% were seen once. Sequencing used PBMCs. The receptors were sampled from a man aged 30-40 years in good health and CMV-seropositive.

The rearrangement joins TRBV6-6 to TRBJ1-1; possible D gene TRBD1, 6 bases. Germline CDR1 reads MNHNY; CDR2 reads SVGAGI (reference sequence). This CDR3 spans 13 amino acids. The V end lost 4 bases, the J end lost 4 bases, and 10 bases lay between the germline ends. The CDR3 loop is CASSFGTFTEAFF. Written as DNA, the CDR3 is TGTGCCAGCAGTTTTGGGACATTCACTGAAGCTTTCTTT.

This clone came up once. The chain has TRBV30 and TRBJ1-6, with 9 nucleotides matching TRBD1. Germline CDR1 is GTSNPN and CDR2 is SVGIG (reference sequence). CDR3 length: 15 amino acids. The V gene end was trimmed by 8 bases and the J gene end by 7 bases; junction bases not matched to a gene: 12. The CDR3 protein is CAGNMFGTGNSPLHF. The DNA of the CDR3 is TGTGCCGGGAATATGTTTGGGACAGGGAATTCACCCCTCCACTTT.

The chain joins TRBV5-1 to TRBJ2-5; TRBD1 might be the D (6 bases). Trimming left V 6 bases short and J 3 bases short, with 15 bases between. Germline-derived CDR1 and CDR2 are SGHRS and YFSETQ. This CDR3 has 14 amino acids. In DNA form, the CDR3 reads TGCGCCAGCACCTGGGGTCCAGGGGAAGAGACCCAGTACTTC. Encoded protein: CASTWGPGEETQYF.

This rearrangement joins TRBV5-1 to TRBJ2-5; 10 nucleotides line up with TRBD1. Matching the DNA end better, TRBJ2-7 makes the J call doubtful. The CDR3 spans 14 residues. Germline V lookup: CDR1 SGHRS, CDR2 YFSETQ. Written as DNA, the CDR3 is TGCGCCAGCAGCCGAGGACAGGGGGGGTACGAGCAGTACTTC. Translating gives CASSRGQGGYEQYF.

The chain combines TRBV10-3 with TRBJ1-5; 9 bases align to TRBD1. Trimming took 6 bases from V and 6 from J; bases not matched to a gene: 9. This CDR3 is built from 15 residues. Germline V gene data show CDR1 as ENHRY and CDR2 as SYGVKD. The CDR3 DNA reads TGTGCCATCAGAGCCGGGACAGGGTTCGGTCAGCCCCAGCATTTT. Its translation: CAIRAGTGFGQPQHF.

DNA of the CDR3: TGCGCCAGCAGCCAACTACTAGCTGCAGATACGCAGTATTTT. Its translation is CASSQLLAADTQYF. The chain joins TRBV4-3 to TRBJ2-3, with a possible D match to TRBD2 (6 bases). Trimming removed 2 bases at V and 4 bases at J, with 10 bases between. This CDR3 has 14 amino acids. Germline CDR1 reads LGHNA; CDR2 reads YSLEER.

The chain carries TRBV30 and TRBJ2-1; D gene ambiguous. V was shortened by 1 base and J by 6 bases, with 10 bases between the two germline ends. In germline, CDR1 is GTSNPN, CDR2 SVGIG (reference sequence). The CDR3 is 13 amino acids. CDR3 nucleotide sequence: TGTGCCTGGAGTGGAGTAGTTCCCAATGAGCAGTTCTTC. Translating gives CAWSGVVPNEQFF. Together with reference TRBV30 and TRBJ2-1, the CDR3 gives the full variable domain: SQTIHQWPATLVQPVGSPLSLECTVEGTSNPNLYWYRQAAGRGLQLLFYSVGIGQISSEVPQNLSASRPQDRQFILSSKKLLLSDSGFYLCAWSGVVPNEQFFGPGTRLTVL.

This clone was seen only once. The gene calls are TRBV7-2 and TRBJ2-7, with a weak D call TRBD2 (6 bases). The CDR3 extends over 14 amino acids. Trimming took 3 bases from V and 4 from J, leaving 13 bases between them. Germline V gene sequence: CDR1 SGHTA, CDR2 FQGNSA. In DNA form, the CDR3 reads TGTGCCAGCAGCTTCTCTAGGGCGGGGTACGAGCAGTACTTC. Residues: CASSFSRAGYEQYF.

This chain uses TRBV6-5 with TRBJ1-4; the D is unclear. CDR1 is MNHEY and CDR2 is SVGAGI in the germline V gene. The CDR3 sequence is 16 residues long. V gave up 2 bases and J gave up 4 bases, with 14 bases separating them. CDR3 loop: CASSYVHPVYNEKLFF. DNA for the CDR3: TGTGCCAGCAGTTACGTTCACCCGGTATATAATGAAAAACTGTTTTTT.

The V gene is TRBV18, the J gene TRBJ1-4; D possibly corresponds to TRBD1 (6 bases). Trimming stripped 6 bases from V and 4 bases from J, with 15 bases between. The V gene's germline CDR1 is KGHSH and CDR2 LQKENI. The CDR3 runs to 15 residues. The CDR3 DNA reads TGTGCCAGCTCCGCTCGGACAGTTGTTAATGAAAAACTGTTTTTT. It codes for CASSARTVVNEKLFF.

V and J are TRBV5-6 and TRBJ2-5, with TRBD2 as a possible D gene (5 bases). CDR1 and CDR2 from the germline V gene are SGHDT and YYEEEE. Trimming left V 0 bases short and J 4 bases short, with 13 bases between. The CDR3 covers 15 residues. The CDR3 loop reads CASSLGLVEGETQYF. CDR3 bases: TGTGCCAGCAGCTTGGGGCTAGTTGAGGGAGAGACCCAGTACTTC.

The J gene is TRBJ2-1, the V gene TRBV7-9; 7 bases align to TRBD1. In germline, CDR1 is SEHNR, CDR2 FQNEAQ (reference sequence). The CDR3 is made up of 17 amino acids. Trimming took 5 bases from V and 1 from J; bases not matched to a gene: 11. The CDR3 region is CASSPSRQGRSYNEQFF. The DNA of the CDR3 is TGTGCCAGCAGCCCTTCTCGACAGGGCCGATCCTACAATGAGCAGTTCTTC. The full variable domain, rest sourced from reference TRBV7-9 and TRBJ2-1, is DTGVSQNPRHKITKRGQNVTFRCDPISEHNRLYWYRQTLGQGPEFLTYFQNEAQLEKSRLLSDRFSAERPKGSFSTLEIQRTEQGDSAMYLCASSPSRQGRSYNEQFFGPGTRLTVL.

The chain has TRBV12-5 and TRBJ1-4; no firm D call. Germline assignment: CDR1 LGHNT and CDR2 FRNRAP. Trimming took 5 bases from V and 0 from J, leaving 13 bases between them. The CDR3 is made up of 16 amino acids. CDR3 coding DNA: TGTGCTAGTGGTCTCATATTAGCACCAACTAATGAAAAACTGTTTTTT. It yields the protein CASGLILAPTNEKLFF.

This chain links TRBV4-2 with TRBJ2-5; the D gene is possibly TRBD2 (5 bases). The ends were cut back, 0 bases at V and 3 bases at J, with 5 bases in the middle. Germline V gives CDR1 LGHNA, CDR2 YNFKEQ. The CDR3 is 13 amino acids. CDR3 loop: CASSQEEEETQYF. For the CDR3, the DNA is TGTGCCAGCAGCCAAGAGGAGGAAGAGACCCAGTACTTC.

This chain connects TRBV7-9 to TRBJ1-2; TRBD1 matches 9 bases. J gave up 4 bases and V 1 base, and 4 bases lay outside the gene matches. The CDR3 totals 15 residues. Looked up from germline, CDR1 is SEHNR and CDR2 is FQNEAQ (reference sequence). The CDR3 region is CASSLVQGAFYGYTF. The CDR3 DNA sequence: TGTGCCAGCAGCTTAGTACAGGGGGCCTTCTATGGCTACACCTTC.

The V gene is TRBV18, the J gene TRBJ2-3, with 9 bases fitting TRBD2. J was trimmed by 4 bases and V by 0 bases; bases with no gene match: 8. CDR3 length: 17 residues. The germline V gene has CDR1 KGHSH and CDR2 LQKENI. CDR3 loop: CASSPPAAGGRSDTQYF. The DNA for the CDR3 is TGTGCCAGCTCACCACCAGCTGCGGGGGGGCGTTCAGATACGCAGTATTTT.

The chain uses TRBV19 and TRBJ1-5; 7 nucleotides align to TRBD1. The CDR3 runs to 14 residues. Germline-derived CDR1 and CDR2 are LNHDA and SQIVND (reference sequence). The ends lost 6 bases at V and 6 bases at J; junction bases unmatched: 8. In nucleotides, the CDR3 is TGTGCCAGTAGCCTGGACAGGTCCCCTCAGCCCCAGCATTTT. It encodes CASSLDRSPQPQHF.

The J gene is TRBJ2-3, the V gene TRBV5-1; 7 bases match TRBD1. The V segment lost 3 bases and the J segment 6 bases; nucleotides outside the gene matches: 10. There are 15 residues in the CDR3. Per germline, CDR1 SGHRS and CDR2 YFSETQ. For the CDR3, the DNA is TGCGCCAGCAGCTCGACTCAACAGGGGTCCGATACGCAGTATTTT. Residues: CASSSTQQGSDTQYF.

The genes are TRBV4-3 and TRBJ1-4; a possible D gene is TRBD1 (6 bases). The CDR3 contains 15 residues. The V gene's germline CDR1 is LGHNA and CDR2 YSLEER. The ends were cut back, 0 bases at V and 8 bases at J, with 13 bases in the middle. CDR3 in DNA: TGCGCCAGCAGCCAAGATCCCAGGGGTGGAGAAAAACTGTTTTTT. Its translation is CASSQDPRGGEKLFF.

The chain is built from TRBV30 and TRBJ1-4; possible D gene TRBD1, 5 bases. V lost 2 bases to trimming and J lost 8 bases, with 12 bases between them. The CDR3 totals 13 residues. The V gene's germline CDR1 is GTSNPN and CDR2 SVGIG (reference sequence). DNA of the CDR3: TGTGCCTGGAGTCTGCAGGGAAAAGAAAAACTGTTTTTT. Its protein is CAWSLQGKEKLFF.